Below, one T cell receptor beta chain is given with its context. What it recognizes is unknown. The authors ran a second PCR of about 7 to 11 cycles using a sample-barcoded 5' primer and a J-beta primer mix. In TCRdb, the 5' RACE reads were re-called with MiXCR into one record per CDR3 protein. This table holds 1.5 million to 2 million distinct CDR3 sequences, roughly 49% found once. The sample, 7.5 to 10 milliliters of peripheral blood, was drawn from each donor. These data are taken from a study of blood T cells in healthy people across ages. The CDR3 totals 14 residues. V lost 5 bases to trimming and J lost 2 bases, with 7 bases between them. The germline CDR1 and CDR2 sequences are SGHTA and FQGTGA. General study results and limits: Versus aged donors, long-lived donors had higher diversity and more naive CD4+ cells.

The specimen was blood. This TCR came from a middle-aged woman in good health. The rearrangement uses TRBV7-3 and TRBJ2-6; D is possibly TRBD1 (5 bases). This CDR3 reads CASSPRAGANVLTF. The CDR3 nucleotides read TGTGCCAGCAGCCCCAGGGCTGGGGCCAACGTCCTGACTTTC.